These T cell receptor beta chains were read from a single sample in a study of cytomegalovirus exposure and HLA in healthy donors. The table came from immunoSEQ multiplex PCR; TCRdb's copy has only in-frame clones and leaves some out. The sample records about 150,000 clones, 70% to 90% being singletons. The sequencing input was PBMCs. The source is a woman aged 40 to 50 in good health and CMV-seronegative. Both conserved end residues are part of each CDR3. Each record gives: D gene, V gene, clone size, J gene, CDR3 DNA, CDR3 protein. The D gene is left open where the match is weak. The size of a clone is reported for some rows only, either as once, few or many, or as a class for expanded clones.

D: -; V: TRBV5-6; size: -; J: TRBJ2-7; DNA: TGTGCCAGCAGTTTCTTTTCCAGGGTACTTCACGAGCAGTACTTC; CDR3: CASSFFSRVLHEQYF
D: TRBD1; V: TRBV19; size: -; J: TRBJ1-2; DNA: TGTGCCAGTGGGGACAGGGGTGGCTATGGCTACACCTTC; CDR3: CASGDRGGYGYTF
D: TRBD2; V: TRBV4-2; size: -; J: TRBJ2-7; DNA: TGTGCCAGCAGCTCGGGACTAGCGGGGAACGAGCAGTACTTC; CDR3: CASSSGLAGNEQYF
D: TRBD2; V: TRBV19; size: -; J: TRBJ2-1; DNA: TGTGCCAGTAGTATAGAGGCTAGCGGGAGCTACAATGAGCAGTTCTTC; CDR3: CASSIEASGSYNEQFF
D: TRBD1; V: TRBV7-9; size: -; J: TRBJ2-7; DNA: TGTGCCAGCAGCCGCCCCGGACAGGGGCTCTACGAGCAGTACTTC; CDR3: CASSRPGQGLYEQYF
D: TRBD2; V: TRBV27; size: -; J: TRBJ2-1; DNA: TGTGCCAGCACCGATGAATATCCTACTAGCGGGACCTACAATGAGCAGTTCTTC; CDR3: CASTDEYPTSGTYNEQFF
D: TRBD2; V: TRBV9; size: -; J: TRBJ2-2; DNA: TGTGCCAGCGGGAAGCGGGAGGGCACCGGGGAGCTGTTTTTT; CDR3: CASGKREGTGELFF
D: TRBD1; V: TRBV6-1; size: few; J: TRBJ2-7; DNA: TGTGCCAGCACCTCGACAGGGAAAATCCCCGAGCAGTACTTC; CDR3: CASTSTGKIPEQYF
D: TRBD2; V: TRBV14; size: -; J: TRBJ2-1; DNA: TGTGCCAGCAGCCTAATAGCGGGAGGAAGGGGCAATGAGCAGTTCTTC; CDR3: CASSLIAGGRGNEQFF
D: -; V: TRBV5-6; size: -; J: TRBJ2-2; DNA: TGTGCCAGCAGCTTCCGTAGCGGGAACACCGGGGAGCTGTTTTTT; CDR3: CASSFRSGNTGELFF
D: -; V: TRBV10-3; size: -; J: TRBJ1-4; DNA: TGTGCCATCAGTGCGTCGGGAGCTAATGAAAAACTGTTTTTT; CDR3: CAISASGANEKLFF
D: -; V: TRBV11-2; size: -; J: TRBJ2-2; DNA: TGTGCCAGCAGCTCCGTCCTGAACACCGGGGAGCTGTTTTTT; CDR3: CASSSVLNTGELFF
D: TRBD2; V: TRBV14; size: -; J: TRBJ2-5; DNA: TGTGCCAGCAGCCAAGGGGAGACTAGCGGGAGCGAAGAGACCCAGTACTTC; CDR3: CASSQGETSGSEETQYF
D: TRBD1; V: TRBV4-2; size: -; J: TRBJ1-2; DNA: TGTGCCAGCAGCCAAGATGCGGGACAGAACTATGGCTACACCTTC; CDR3: CASSQDAGQNYGYTF
D: -; V: TRBV18; size: -; J: TRBJ1-4; DNA: TGTGCCAGCTCACCACGGGGGGTCGCAACTAATGAAAAACTGTTTTTT; CDR3: CASSPRGVATNEKLFF
D: -; V: TRBV4-1; size: -; J: TRBJ1-2; DNA: TGCGCCAGCAGCCAAGATAGGGCAGGGAGGCAAGATGGCTACACCTTC; CDR3: CASSQDRAGRQDGYTF
D: TRBD2; V: TRBV7-8; size: -; J: TRBJ2-2; DNA: TGTGCCAGCAGCCGGGGGGCGAACACCGGGGAGCTGTTTTTT; CDR3: CASSRGANTGELFF
D: -; V: TRBV27; size: once; J: TRBJ1-6; DNA: TGTGCCAGCAGTTTACCCCCAGGGGTGGATAATTCACCCCTCCACTTT; CDR3: CASSLPPGVDNSPLHF
D: TRBD1; V: TRBV15; size: few; J: TRBJ2-1; DNA: TGTGCCACTGCAGGGGGACAGGGGCGATATGGTCGGCAGTTCTTC; CDR3: CATAGGQGRYGRQFF
D: TRBD2; V: TRBV6-4; size: -; J: TRBJ2-1; DNA: TGTGCCAGCAGTGACTCCACTAGCGGGAGTGGCAATGAGCAGTTCTTC; CDR3: CASSDSTSGSGNEQFF
D: TRBD1; V: TRBV2; size: -; J: TRBJ1-5; DNA: TGTGCCAGCAGGGAACAGGGGTATAGCAATCAGCCCCAGCATTTT; CDR3: CASREQGYSNQPQHF
D: -; V: TRBV7-9; size: -; J: TRBJ2-7; DNA: TGTTCCAGCACCCGGAGGATCGGCACTTCCTACGAGCAGTACTTC; CDR3: CSSTRRIGTSYEQYF
D: TRBD1; V: TRBV30; size: few; J: TRBJ1-2; DNA: TGTGCCTGGAGACTACAGGGGGCCGATGGCTACACCTTC; CDR3: CAWRLQGADGYTF
D: -; V: TRBV6-5; size: once; J: TRBJ2-2; DNA: TGTGCCAGCACCAGAGGGGGTATCCCCCCCGGGGAGCTGTTTTTT; CDR3: CASTRGGIPPGELFF
D: -; V: TRBV29-1; size: -; J: TRBJ2-7; DNA: TGCAGCGTTGGTACGTCAGAGGACTCCTACGAGCAGTACTTC; CDR3: CSVGTSEDSYEQYF
D: -; V: TRBV7-9; size: -; J: TRBJ2-3; DNA: TGTGCCAGCAGCGGCTCAGATACGCAGTATTTT; CDR3: CASSGSDTQYF
D: TRBD2; V: TRBV7-9; size: -; J: TRBJ2-7; DNA: TGTGCCAGCAGCTTGGGGAGCGGGAGGGTGTACGAGCAGTACTTC; CDR3: CASSLGSGRVYEQYF
D: TRBD2; V: TRBV9; size: -; J: TRBJ2-2; DNA: TGTGCCAGCAGCGTAGCTAGCGGGAGGGCCGGCACCGGGGAGCTGTTTTTT; CDR3: CASSVASGRAGTGELFF
D: TRBD2; V: TRBV29-1; size: -; J: TRBJ2-5; DNA: TGCAGCGTCATGGGACTAGCGGGACACAACTCCATCCAAGAGACCCAGTACTTC; CDR3: CSVMGLAGHNSIQETQYF
D: -; V: TRBV20-1; size: few; J: TRBJ2-7; DNA: TGCAGTGTCCCCCTCAGCTACGAGCAGTACTTC; CDR3: CSVPLSYEQYF
D: -; V: TRBV7-3; size: -; J: TRBJ2-7; DNA: TGTGCCAGCAGTCAAGGGGCCGGGTCTACCTACGAGCAGTACTTC; CDR3: CASSQGAGSTYEQYF
D: -; V: TRBV20-1; size: -; J: TRBJ1-5; DNA: TGCAGTGCTGGTAGTCAGCCCCAGCATTTT; CDR3: CSAGSQPQHF
D: TRBD1; V: TRBV19; size: -; J: TRBJ1-2; DNA: TGTGCCAGTAGGGGGACCGACAGGGTGTATGGCTACACCTTC; CDR3: CASRGTDRVYGYTF
D: -; V: TRBV9; size: -; J: TRBJ1-2; DNA: TGTGCCAGCAGCGTACAAACGGAGAACTATGGCTACACCTTC; CDR3: CASSVQTENYGYTF
D: TRBD2; V: TRBV11-3; size: -; J: TRBJ2-7; DNA: TGTGCCAGCAGTCGACTAGCGTTTACCTACGAGCAGTACTTC; CDR3: CASSRLAFTYEQYF
D: -; V: TRBV5-1; size: -; J: TRBJ2-7; DNA: TGCGCCAGCAGCAAACAGGGGGGGTCATCCCACGAGCAGTACTTC; CDR3: CASSKQGGSSHEQYF
D: TRBD2; V: TRBV6-1; size: -; J: TRBJ2-3; DNA: TGTGCCAGCAGTCCCCGACTAGCGGGAGCCGTCACGCAGTATTTT; CDR3: CASSPRLAGAVTQYF